This T cell receptor beta chain was retrieved from a study of tumor and adjacent non-tumor tissue in lung cancer. Study-level information: Patients comprised about a dozen adenocarcinoma, a couple of squamous cell carcinoma and 1 small cell lung cancer. Stage I to III disease affected some 11 men and 5 women aged 31 to 76.

Trimming took 7 bases from V and 4 from J, leaving 17 bases between them. The CDR3 sequence is 14 residues long. The V gene's germline CDR1 is MDHEN and CDR2 SYDVKM. Concerning this clonotype: Its target is not known. This may arise from a read error, as a much more abundant clone is one base away.

No cell sorting was done before RNA was extracted from the tissue. More than 3 cm separated this lung sample from the edge of the tumor. Donors were chemotherapy-naive, newly diagnosed lung cancer surgical patients in China, August–late 2014. TCRbeta libraries were built with three rounds of nested PCR, modified from ARM-PCR. Using its own MiXCR run on the multiplex PCR reads, TCRdb lists one record per CDR3 protein. The sample includes roughly 120,000 distinct CDR3 sequences, roughly two thirds of them seen just once. Findings and limits, study-wide: Tumor repertoires had a smaller top 100 clone share than normal lung.

The sequence was obtained from a man aged 55 to 70 with non-small cell lung cancer. J is TRBJ2-7 and V is TRBV28; tentatively, D is TRBD1 (6 bases). The source material was distant non-tumor lung tissue. CDR3 DNA: TGTGCCAGCAATGTGGGCGGACAGCGATACGAGCAGTACTTC. It encodes CASNVGGQRYEQYF.